These 15 T cell receptor beta chains were sequenced from one sample in a study of shared T cell receptors in the human thymus. The protocol was immunoSEQ multiplex PCR, while the TCRdb copy is restricted to in-frame clones and leaves out a portion. The data hold some 700,000 clones, with 88% observed a single time. These data also formed part of another study, on human thymus T cells.

The specimen was thymocytes. These receptors originate from a boy less than two years old with a congenital heart defect.

The V gene is TRBV19, the J gene TRBJ1-5; possibly TRBD1 for D (5 bases). CDR3 length: 13 amino acids. Trimming left V 4 bases short and J 5 bases short, with 9 bases between. Germline values: CDR1 LNHDA, CDR2 SQIVND (reference sequence). CDR3 DNA: TGTGCCAGTAGTACAGGGTTCGATCAGCCCCAGCATTTT. Translating gives CASSTGFDQPQHF.

This clone was counted a single time. The chain couples TRBV10-3 to TRBJ2-6; D is possibly TRBD1 (5 bases). This CDR3 has 17 residues. CDR1 and CDR2 from the germline V gene are ENHRY and SYGVKD. The V and J ends lost 6 bases and 0 bases respectively, with 15 bases between them. The CDR3 DNA reads TGTGCCATCAGAGGCCCCGACAGACCCTCTGGGGCCAACGTCCTGACTTTC. Residues: CAIRGPDRPSGANVLTF.

The chain carries TRBV5-8 and TRBJ2-7; 12 bases fit TRBD2. The ends lost 2 bases at V and 1 base at J; junction bases unmatched: 10. Germline V gives CDR1 SGHTS, CDR2 YDEGEE. CDR3 length: 18 residues. The CDR3 protein is CASSFRSPGLAGSYEQYF. The CDR3 DNA reads TGTGCCAGCAGCTTCCGTTCGCCGGGACTAGCGGGTTCCTACGAGCAGTACTTC.

This chain connects TRBV4-3 to TRBJ2-5; 14 positions agree with TRBD2. Per germline, CDR1 LGHNA and CDR2 YSLEER. Trimming took 4 bases from V and 4 from J; bases not matched to a gene: 8. The CDR3 runs 17 residues. The CDR3 reads CASSPRLAGGRPETQYF. CDR3 bases: TGCGCCAGCAGCCCCCGACTAGCGGGAGGGAGACCAGAGACCCAGTACTTC.

The chain is built from TRBV20-1 and TRBJ2-7; D not resolved. CDR3 length: 10 residues. The germline V and J ends were trimmed by 6 bases and 5 bases, with 8 bases remaining between them. From germline, CDR1 is DFQATT and CDR2 SNEGSKA (reference sequence). The CDR3 sequence: CSANFNEQYF. In DNA, the CDR3 is TGCAGTGCGAACTTCAACGAGCAGTACTTC.

V and J are TRBV7-9 and TRBJ2-6; no firm D call. The CDR3 spans 15 residues. V shed 1 base and J shed 0 bases, with 4 bases lying between them. Germline V CDR1 and CDR2: SEHNR, FQNEAQ (reference sequence). CDR3 region: CASSLVSSGANVLTF. The CDR3 DNA sequence: TGTGCCAGCAGCTTAGTCTCCTCTGGGGCCAACGTCCTGACTTTC.

The gene calls are TRBV19 and TRBJ2-4; D is undetermined. Looked up from germline, CDR1 is LNHDA and CDR2 is SQIVND (reference sequence). The CDR3 is 13 residues long. Trimming removed 5 bases from V and 9 bases from J, with 14 bases in between. The CDR3, as DNA: TGTGCCAGTAGTCCCCCCATGAGTGTCATTCAGTACTTC. Translation: CASSPPMSVIQYF.

This sequence joins TRBV5-1 and TRBJ1-3; 7 bases align to TRBD1. Germline V CDR1 and CDR2: SGHRS, YFSETQ. The CDR3 length is 15 residues. The J segment lost 2 bases and the V segment lost 5 bases, leaving 7 bases of the junction unmatched. The CDR3 is CASSPTGDPGNTIYF. In DNA, the CDR3 is TGCGCCAGCAGTCCTACAGGGGACCCTGGAAACACCATATATTTT.

The gene calls are TRBV10-3 and TRBJ2-7, with 9 bases fitting TRBD1. The trim removed 7 bases at V and 3 bases at J, leaving 13 bases unmatched. The CDR3 runs 16 residues. Germline assignment: CDR1 ENHRY and CDR2 SYGVKD. CDR3 coding DNA: TGTGCCATCACGAAAACCCAGGACAGGGGCGTCTACGAGCAGTACTTC. Translated, it gives CAITKTQDRGVYEQYF.

This clone was seen a single time. The chain's CDR3 is CAWSFGTPNTEAFF. CDR3 bases: TGTGCCTGGAGTTTCGGGACACCTAACACTGAAGCTTTCTTT. The V gene is TRBV30, the J gene TRBJ1-1, with TRBD1 as a possible D gene (6 bases). V lost 2 bases and J 2 bases, leaving 12 bases between the germline ends. Germline CDR1 is GTSNPN and CDR2 is SVGIG (reference sequence). This CDR3 region has 14 residues.

J is TRBJ2-7 and V is TRBV15; possible D gene TRBD2, 6 bases. CDR1 is LNHNV, CDR2 YYDKDF, per germline (reference sequence). Deletions cut 5 bases from V and 0 bases from J, with 11 bases between. This CDR3 contains 14 residues. The CDR3 coding sequence is TGTGCCACCAGCGCGGGAACCTACTCCTACGAGCAGTACTTC. Translated: CATSAGTYSYEQYF.

The chain couples TRBV4-1 to TRBJ1-2, with TRBD1 matching 8 bases. The CDR3 has 14 amino acids. J gave up 7 bases and V 1 base, and 5 bases lay outside the gene matches. The germline gives CDR1 MGHRA, CDR2 YSYEKL. The CDR3 reads CASSQGRTGCGYTF. The CDR3 nucleotides are TGCGCCAGCAGCCAAGGGCGGACAGGGTGTGGCTACACCTTC.

The rearrangement uses TRBV14 and TRBJ2-1; the match to TRBD2 covers 10 bases. The CDR3 runs 17 residues. J lost 7 bases, V lost 2 bases, and 11 bases had no gene match. CDR1 and CDR2 from the germline V gene are SGHDN and FVKESK. CDR3 sequence reads: CASSQPAIAGGRNEQFF. CDR3 nucleotide sequence: TGTGCCAGCAGCCAACCCGCAATAGCGGGAGGAAGGAATGAGCAGTTCTTC.

In its sample, this clone was seen a few times. V gene TRBV18 combines with J gene TRBJ2-7; perhaps TRBD2 as D (5 bases). V was trimmed by 0 bases and J by 6 bases, leaving 18 bases between them. From germline, CDR1 is KGHSH and CDR2 LQKENI. This CDR3 is built from 16 residues. The CDR3 sequence: CASSPPSRTLKGEQYF. The DNA of the CDR3 is TGTGCCAGCTCACCACCGAGCAGGACTCTTAAAGGCGAGCAGTACTTC.

The V call is TRBV19, the J call TRBJ2-1; 7 nucleotides align to TRBD2. The CDR3 spans 16 residues. The germline CDR1 and CDR2 sequences are LNHDA and SQIVND (reference sequence). J was trimmed by 4 bases and V by 5 bases; bases with no gene match: 11. The CDR3 DNA is TGTGCCAGTAGTCCCCCCCATAGAGCGGGATACAATGAGCAGTTCTTC. It is translated as CASSPPHRAGYNEQFF.